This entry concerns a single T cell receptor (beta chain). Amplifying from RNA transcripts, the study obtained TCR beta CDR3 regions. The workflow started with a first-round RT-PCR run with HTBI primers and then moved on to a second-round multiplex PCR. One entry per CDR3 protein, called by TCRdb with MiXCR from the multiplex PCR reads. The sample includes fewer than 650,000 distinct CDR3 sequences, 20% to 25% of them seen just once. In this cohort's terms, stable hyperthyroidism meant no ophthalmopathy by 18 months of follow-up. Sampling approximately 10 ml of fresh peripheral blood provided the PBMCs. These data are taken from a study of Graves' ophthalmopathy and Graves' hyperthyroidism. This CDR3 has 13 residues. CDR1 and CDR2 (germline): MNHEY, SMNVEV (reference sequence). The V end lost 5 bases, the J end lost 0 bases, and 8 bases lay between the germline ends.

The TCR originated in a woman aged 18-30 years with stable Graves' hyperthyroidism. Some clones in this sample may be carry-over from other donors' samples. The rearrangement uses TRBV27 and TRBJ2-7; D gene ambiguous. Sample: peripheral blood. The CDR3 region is CASSQQLSYEQYF. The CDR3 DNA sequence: TGTGCCAGCAGTCAACAGCTCTCCTACGAGCAGTACTTC.